The 15 T cell receptor beta chains listed next were all sequenced from one sample in a study of vaccination and CD4 T cells after COVID-19. TCRdb reprocessed the PCR reads with MiXCR, giving one entry per CDR3 protein. The sample contains about 39,000 distinct CDR3 sequences, under 45% of which appear only once. Time point indicated: late sampling 161 to 241 days after vaccination in three convalescent patients. The specimen comprised CD4+ T cells from blood, sampled about 7 months after SARS-CoV-2 vaccination. Receptors originate from a human donor who had recovered from COVID-19.

This clonotype has more than one count but fewer than ten. The chain has TRBV7-9 and TRBJ2-3; 7 bases match TRBD1. Germline assignment: CDR1 SEHNR and CDR2 FQNEAQ (reference sequence). The V gene end was trimmed by 5 bases and the J gene end by 0 bases; junction bases not matched to a gene: 5. The CDR3 extends over 15 amino acids. CDR3 bases: TGTGCCAGCAGCCCGGGGACAGCTAGCACAGATACGCAGTATTTT. Translation: CASSPGTASTDTQYF. Combining the CDR3 with reference TRBV7-9 and TRBJ2-3 gives the whole variable domain DTGVSQNPRHKITKRGQNVTFRCDPISEHNRLYWYRQTLGQGPEFLTYFQNEAQLEKSRLLSDRFSAERPKGSFSTLEIQRTEQGDSAMYLCASSPGTASTDTQYFGPGTRLTVL.

The chain combines TRBV20-1 with TRBJ2-7; the match to TRBD2 covers 13 bases. Germline V gene lookup returns CDR1 DFQATT and CDR2 SNEGSKA (reference sequence). The CDR3 extends over 18 amino acids. V lost 0 bases to trimming and J lost 4 bases; unmatched junction nucleotides: 12. The CDR3 sequence: CSARDHRAPGLAGYEQYF. As DNA, the CDR3 is TGCAGTGCTAGAGATCACAGAGCACCGGGACTAGCGGGGTACGAGCAGTACTTC.

The chain is built from TRBV4-1 and TRBJ2-7; 9 bases fit TRBD2. In germline, CDR1 is MGHRA, CDR2 YSYEKL. CDR3 size: 15 residues. The trim removed 4 bases at V and 4 bases at J, leaving 8 bases unmatched. The CDR3 loop is CASSRPASGEYEQYF. CDR3 nucleotide sequence: TGCGCCAGCAGCCGCCCCGCTAGCGGGGAGTACGAGCAGTACTTC.

The V and J genes are TRBV2 and TRBJ1-5; D uncertain. Germline V gene sequence: CDR1 SNHLY, CDR2 FYNNEI. This CDR3 spans 16 amino acids. V was clipped by 5 bases and J by 4 bases, with 18 bases between them. The CDR3 sequence: CASSKESGNMNQPQHF. CDR3 DNA sequence: TGTGCCAGCAGTAAAGAATCCGGGAATATGAATCAGCCCCAGCATTTT.

The chain carries TRBV6-1 and TRBJ2-3; TRBD2 matches at 7 bases. Per the germline V gene, CDR1 is MNHNS and CDR2 is SASEGT. The V gene end was trimmed by 9 bases and the J gene end by 3 bases; junction bases not matched to a gene: 6. There are 13 residues in the CDR3. CDR3 DNA: TGTGCCAGTAAGCGGGGCTCGACAGATACGCAGTATTTT. This gives the protein CASKRGSTDTQYF.

The chain is built from TRBV7-9 and TRBJ2-6; D is possibly TRBD1 (5 bases). CDR1 SEHNR and CDR2 FQNEAQ come from the germline V gene (reference sequence). V lost 5 bases and J lost 0, with 11 bases in between. This CDR3 contains 16 residues. For the CDR3, the DNA is TGTGCCAGCAGCACGTCCCAGGGCTCTGGGGCCAACGTCCTGACTTTC. Translated: CASSTSQGSGANVLTF.

This clonotype was detected a few times. The rearrangement uses TRBV19 and TRBJ2-3, with TRBD1 matching 8 bases. The CDR3 length is 14 residues. CDR1 and CDR2 (germline): LNHDA, SQIVND (reference sequence). Trimming at V came to 4 bases and at J to 6 bases, leaving 6 bases not matched to a gene. The CDR3 spells CASSRTGPRDTQYF. The CDR3, as DNA: TGTGCCAGTAGTAGGACAGGGCCCAGGGATACGCAGTATTTT. Supplemented by reference TRBV19 and TRBJ2-3, the full variable domain reads DGGITQSPKYLFRKEGQNVTLSCEQNLNHDAMYWYRQDPGQGLRLIYYSQIVNDFQKGDIAEGYSVSREKKESFPLTVTSAQKNPTAFYLCASSRTGPRDTQYFGPGTRLTVL.

The chain employs TRBV14 and TRBJ2-7; TRBD2 agrees at 7 bases. Germline CDR1 and CDR2: SGHDN and FVKESK. J gave up 3 bases and V 0 bases, and 2 bases lay outside the gene matches. This CDR3 spans 14 amino acids. DNA of the CDR3: TGTGCCAGCAGCCAAGACGGGGGGTACTACGAGCAGTACTTC. This encodes CASSQDGGYYEQYF. Full variable domain (remainder filled in from reference TRBV14 and TRBJ2-7): EAGVTQFPSHSVIEKGQTVTLRCDPISGHDNLYWYRRVMGKEIKFLLHFVKESKQDESGMPNNRFLAERTGGTYSTLKVQPAELEDSGVYFCASSQDGGYYEQYFGPGTRLTVT.

This clonotype appeared a few times. This chain connects TRBV28 to TRBJ1-1; 9 bases agree with TRBD1. After removal of 4 bases from V and 3 bases from J, the junction contained 6 bases not matched to a gene. CDR1 and CDR2 (germline): MDHEN, SYDVKM. CDR3 length equals 15 residues. In DNA, the CDR3 is TGTGCCAGCAGTTCCGGACAGGGGACAGACACTGAAGCTTTCTTT. This translates into CASSSGQGTDTEAFF. Full variable domain (missing parts from reference TRBV28 and TRBJ1-1): DVKVTQSSRYLVKRTGEKVFLECVQDMDHENMFWYRQDPGLGLRLIYFSYDVKMKEKGDIPEGYSVSREKKERFSLILESASTNQTSMYLCASSSGQGTDTEAFFGQGTRLTVV.

The chain is built from TRBV28 and TRBJ2-1; 15 nucleotides line up with TRBD2. Per germline, CDR1 MDHEN and CDR2 SYDVKM. The V gene end was trimmed by 6 bases and the J gene end by 0 bases; junction bases not matched to a gene: 12. There are 20 residues in the CDR3. As DNA, the CDR3 is TGTGCCAGCAGCCTACCGGGACTAGCGGGAGGCACGAGCTCCTACAATGAGCAGTTCTTC. This gives the protein CASSLPGLAGGTSSYNEQFF.

DNA of the CDR3: TGTGCCAGCTCACAAGCAGGGACAGGGGACACCGGGGAGCTGTTTTTT. This codes for CASSQAGTGDTGELFF. This rearrangement joins TRBV18 to TRBJ2-2; 10 bases fit TRBD1. The CDR3 spans 16 residues. CDR1 and CDR2 from the germline V gene are KGHSH and LQKENI. The J segment lost 3 bases and the V segment lost 4 bases, leaving 5 bases of the junction unmatched.

This clonotype was observed a few times. This chain links TRBV20-1 with TRBJ1-2, with D tentatively TRBD1 (5 bases). The CDR3 has 13 residues. The germline V gene encodes CDR1 DFQATT and CDR2 SNEGSKA (reference sequence). V lost 1 base and J lost 6, with 12 bases in between. CDR3 DNA sequence: TGCAGTGCTAGAGTACAGGCGGAGGATGGCTACACCTTC. As protein: CSARVQAEDGYTF.

The genes are TRBV24-1 and TRBJ1-2; no firm D call. Trimming removed 2 bases at V and 1 base at J, with 10 bases between. This CDR3 has 15 residues. Germline V CDR1 and CDR2: KGHDR, SFDVKD. CDR3 nucleotides: TGTGCCACCAGTGATTCCCGCGGACTTAACTATGGCTACACCTTC. Encoded protein: CATSDSRGLNYGYTF.

The rearrangement joins TRBV7-9 to TRBJ2-7, with TRBD1 as a possible D gene (5 bases). The germline CDR1 and CDR2 sequences are SEHNR and FQNEAQ (reference sequence). The V and J ends lost 5 bases and 3 bases respectively, with 11 bases between them. This CDR3 comprises 13 residues. The CDR3 is CASSPPDNYEQYF. The CDR3 DNA reads as TGTGCCAGCAGCCCCCCGGACAACTACGAGCAGTACTTC.

The chain couples TRBV28 to TRBJ1-2, with 9 bases aligning to TRBD1. V shed 2 bases, J shed 6 bases, and the junction held 4 bases outside the gene matches. CDR1 and CDR2 from the germline V gene are MDHEN and SYDVKM. The CDR3 sequence is 14 residues long. CDR3 sequence: CASSLTGGADGYTF. CDR3 coding DNA: TGTGCCAGCAGTTTAACAGGGGGCGCGGATGGCTACACCTTC.